A selection of T cell receptor beta chains follows, all from one sample in a study of post-analysis software for immune sequencing data. TCRdb reprocessed the PCR reads with MiXCR, giving one entry per CDR3 protein. Of about 400,000 distinct CDR3 sequences in the sample, around 37% were seen once. The material sequenced was blood. The receptor source for this set is a girl aged 10 to 17 with multiple sclerosis. CDR3s include the opening cysteine and the closing phenylalanine or tryptophan. D genes are given only for firm matches. Only part of the rows carry a size: once, few, many, or a class if the clone is expanded.

j_call d_call clone_size v_call cdr3_aa cdr3_nt
TRBJ2-1 . . TRBV20-1 CSAAGPGNEQFF TGCAGTGCTGCGGGACCAGGCAATGAGCAGTTCTTC
TRBJ2-1 . many TRBV6-5 CASSPGQPHEQFF TGTGCCAGCAGTCCCGGGCAGCCGCATGAGCAGTTCTTC
TRBJ2-7 . . TRBV6-5 CASSYTRARRTVQYF TGTGCCAGCAGTTACACCAGGGCCCGGAGGACAGTGCAGTACTTC
TRBJ2-1 . few TRBV29-1 CSVDSRDGYNEQFF TGCAGCGTGGATTCTAGGGATGGCTACAATGAGCAGTTCTTC
TRBJ1-6 . . TRBV4-1 CASSQVGPRDYSYNSPLHF TGCGCCAGCAGCCAAGTGGGACCGCGCGACTACTCCTATAATTCACCCCTCCACTTT
TRBJ2-7 TRBD2 . TRBV7-2 CASSLGTSGGDNEQYF TGTGCCAGCAGCTTAGGGACTAGCGGGGGGGACAATGAGCAGTACTTC
TRBJ2-7 TRBD2 . TRBV12-3/TRBV12-4 CASRRTSGLYNEQYF TGTGCCAGCAGGAGGACTAGCGGACTCTACAATGAGCAGTACTTC
TRBJ1-2 TRBD1 many TRBV27 CASSTGGTGYTF TGTGCCAGCAGTACAGGGGGAACGGGCTACACCTTC
TRBJ2-7 TRBD2 once TRBV7-9 CASSFRTSEIYEQYF TGTGCCAGCAGCTTCCGGACTAGCGAAATATACGAGCAGTACTTC
TRBJ2-3 . few TRBV7-2 CASSSPPRGALPDTQYF TGTGCCAGCAGCTCCCCCCCGCGTGGGGCCCTTCCGGATACGCAGTATTTT